This T cell receptor (beta chain) was recorded in a study of T cell repertoires in cytomegalovirus infection. About the study: Recently identified HLA-C-restricted CMV epitopes and well-studied HLA-B-restricted CMV epitopes were used by the study.

TCRdb fed the reads into MiXCR, producing one record per CDR3 protein. Among roughly 68,000 distinct CDR3 sequences, around 20% were seen once, and the ten largest hold around 72%. Points from the study as a whole: Summed frequency of public TCR beta families distinguished CMV carriers with the relevant HLA.

As to this clonotype: Its antigen is unknown.

After removal of 5 bases from V and 0 bases from J, the junction contained 5 bases not matched to a gene. From germline, CDR1 is SEHNR and CDR2 FQNEAQ (reference sequence). This CDR3 is 16 amino acids long. The clonotype originates from a human donor in good health (CMV status not recorded). Some clones in this sample may be carry-over from other donors' samples. V gene TRBV7-9 combines with J gene TRBJ2-3, with TRBD2 identical over 10 bases. Sample: CD8+ T cells from cultured PBMCs, taken from culture after CMV antigen stimulation. The DNA of the CDR3 is TGTGCCAGCAGCATAGGACTAGCGGTTAGCACAGATACGCAGTATTTT. It is translated as CASSIGLAVSTDTQYF. Full variable domain (outside the CDR3, taken from reference TRBV7-9 and TRBJ2-3): DTGVSQNPRHKITKRGQNVTFRCDPISEHNRLYWYRQTLGQGPEFLTYFQNEAQLEKSRLLSDRFSAERPKGSFSTLEIQRTEQGDSAMYLCASSIGLAVSTDTQYFGPGTRLTVL.